What follows are 21 T cell receptor beta chains derived from one specimen sequenced in a study of OX40 agonist ivuxolimab in advanced cancers. Sequenced by immunoSEQ multiplex PCR; TCRdb stores in-frame clones only, minus some. The sample has about 81,000 clones, approximately 94% seen once; the top ten hold over 11%. The sequencing used CD4+ or CD8+ T cells sorted from blood, collected in a trial of the OX40 agonist ivuxolimab. These receptors originate from an adult with an advanced solid tumor such as melanoma, head and neck, liver or kidney cancer.

This chain joins TRBV6-6 and TRBJ2-2, with unresolved D. Germline CDR1 MNHNY, CDR2 SVGAGI (reference sequence). V was pared by 6 bases and J by 5 bases, with 16 bases between. The CDR3 is 15 amino acids. The CDR3 region has the DNA TGTGCCAGCAGCCCCGACCCCCGAATGACCGGGGAGCTGTTTTTT. Translation: CASSPDPRMTGELFF.

The chain uses TRBV19 and TRBJ2-7; TRBD1 matches at 9 bases. The CDR3 is 15 amino acids. V trimming: 6 bases; J trimming: 6 bases; junction bases outside the gene matches: 12. Looked up from germline, CDR1 is LNHDA and CDR2 is SQIVND (reference sequence). CDR3: CASRTTGQGKREQYF. CDR3 DNA: TGTGCCAGTAGGACGACGGGACAGGGAAAGCGCGAGCAGTACTTC.

The chain recombines TRBV2 with TRBJ1-5; D remains unclear. V was trimmed by 4 bases and J by 1 base, leaving 14 bases between them. The CDR3 spans 16 residues. Germline values: CDR1 SNHLY, CDR2 FYNNEI. CDR3 amino acids: CASSGESGMSNQPQHF. Written as DNA, the CDR3 is TGTGCCAGCAGTGGGGAATCTGGTATGAGCAATCAGCCCCAGCATTTT.

This clone was counted once. The V gene is TRBV6-5, the J gene TRBJ2-7; no clear D gene. CDR3 length equals 13 residues. CDR1 is MNHEY and CDR2 is SVGAGI in the germline V gene. V was cut by 2 bases and J by 3 bases, with 8 bases left in between. The DNA for the CDR3 is TGTGCCAGCAGTTACAGGCTTCACTACGAGCAGTACTTC. Translated, it gives CASSYRLHYEQYF.

This rearrangement joins TRBV5-6 to TRBJ1-5; possibly TRBD1 for D (5 bases). V was trimmed by 4 bases and J by 7 bases, leaving 12 bases between them. Germline CDR1 SGHDT, CDR2 YYEEEE. CDR3 length: 13 residues. As DNA, the CDR3 is TGTGCCAGCAGCGCGGCGCGGGGGCAGCCCCAGCATTTT. Its translation: CASSAARGQPQHF.

V is TRBV28 and J is TRBJ1-3, with TRBD1 matching over 8 bases. V shed 5 bases and J 0 bases; nucleotides not matched to a gene: 9. CDR3 length: 17 amino acids. The V gene's germline CDR1 is MDHEN and CDR2 SYDVKM. CDR3 nucleotides: TGTGCCAGCAGTCTCCTCGGACAGGGCGTCTCTGGAAACACCATATATTTT. It is translated as CASSLLGQGVSGNTIYF.

The rearrangement joins TRBV29-1 to TRBJ2-7; TRBD2 agrees at 9 bases. The CDR3 runs 14 residues. V was clipped by 6 bases and J by 2 bases; unmatched bases: 8. Germline loops: CDR1 SQVTM, CDR2 ANQGSEA. The CDR3 reads CSVATGLAAYEQYF. DNA for the CDR3: TGCAGCGTCGCCACGGGACTAGCAGCCTACGAGCAGTACTTC.

The gene calls are TRBV9 and TRBJ2-3, with D tentatively TRBD2 (5 bases). This CDR3 has 16 residues. Germline lookup yields CDR1 SGDLS and CDR2 YYNGEE. Trimming left V 0 bases short and J 1 base short, with 12 bases between. The CDR3 nucleotides read TGTGCCAGCAGCGTAGTGGACGGGGTGGGCACAGATACGCAGTATTTT. Translated, it gives CASSVVDGVGTDTQYF.

The V call is TRBV4-3, the J call TRBJ2-1; 8 bases are shared with TRBD2. With V trimmed by 2 bases and J by 9 bases, 6 bases remained unmatched. Germline loops: CDR1 LGHNA, CDR2 YSLEER. CDR3 size: 14 residues. CDR3 region: CASSQRTSIPEQFF. The CDR3 bases are TGCGCCAGCAGCCAACGGACTAGCATACCTGAGCAGTTCTTC.

V and J are TRBV4-1 and TRBJ2-3; TRBD2 might be the D (6 bases). V lost 4 bases and J lost 5, with 13 bases in between. The CDR3 runs 14 residues. Germline-derived CDR1 and CDR2 are MGHRA and YSYEKL. The CDR3 here is CASSRGRGRDTQYF. The CDR3 bases are TGCGCCAGCAGCCGAGGGCGGGGAAGAGATACGCAGTATTTT.

The chain links TRBV9 to TRBJ2-3; 9 bases are a match to TRBD1. Germline assignment: CDR1 SGDLS and CDR2 YYNGEE. This CDR3 is 14 amino acids long. V gave up 3 bases and J gave up 6 bases; unmatched junction bases: 5. This CDR3 reads CASSEGQGPDTQYF. CDR3 in DNA: TGTGCCAGCAGCGAGGGACAGGGACCGGATACGCAGTATTTT.

The chain joins TRBV6-5 to TRBJ1-5, with a tentative D call TRBD1 (6 bases). The CDR3 is 15 amino acids. Germline CDR1 and CDR2: MNHEY and SVGAGI. The V and J ends lost 8 bases and 2 bases respectively, with 16 bases between them. The CDR3 DNA is TGTGCCAGCTCGCAGGGGAGATGGGGCAATCAGCCCCAGCATTTT. As protein: CASSQGRWGNQPQHF.

The chain recombines TRBV27 with TRBJ1-1; the D gene is possibly TRBD1 (5 bases). This CDR3 is 13 amino acids long. The germline CDR1 and CDR2 sequences are MNHEY and SMNVEV (reference sequence). The ends were cut back, 9 bases at V and 1 base at J, with 12 bases in the middle. DNA of the CDR3: TGTGCCAGTGGGGCGCAGACGAACACTGAAGCTTTCTTT. Translating it yields CASGAQTNTEAFF.

The chain carries TRBV7-9 and TRBJ1-5; possible D gene TRBD1, 6 bases. Germline assignment: CDR1 SEHNR and CDR2 FQNEAQ (reference sequence). Trimming left V 2 bases short and J 1 base short, with 9 bases between. CDR3 length equals 15 residues. CDR3 sequence reads: CASSLSRGSNQPQHF. Here the CDR3 DNA reads TGTGCCAGCAGCTTATCCAGGGGAAGCAATCAGCCCCAGCATTTT.

V is TRBV7-9 and J is TRBJ1-2, with TRBD1 identical over 12 bases. With 7 bases clipped from V and 6 bases from J, the junction kept 12 bases outside the gene matches. The CDR3 is 16 residues long. Germline CDR1 reads SEHNR; CDR2 reads FQNEAQ (reference sequence). The CDR3 loop is CASIFMDRDRGHGYTF. The DNA for the CDR3 is TGTGCCAGCATCTTTATGGACCGGGACAGGGGGCATGGCTACACCTTC. The whole variable domain, filled in from reference TRBV7-9 and TRBJ1-2, reads DTGVSQNPRHKITKRGQNVTFRCDPISEHNRLYWYRQTLGQGPEFLTYFQNEAQLEKSRLLSDRFSAERPKGSFSTLEIQRTEQGDSAMYLCASIFMDRDRGHGYTFGSGTRLTVV.

The chain is built from TRBV7-9 and TRBJ1-1; D perhaps matches TRBD1 (6 bases). CDR3 length: 17 amino acids. Germline assignment: CDR1 SEHNR and CDR2 FQNEAQ (reference sequence). Trimming took off 3 bases at V and 0 bases at J, with 17 bases between the two ends. CDR3 coding DNA: TGTGCCAGCAGCTTTCGCCTTACTCAGGGGATGAACACTGAAGCTTTCTTT. This translates into CASSFRLTQGMNTEAFF.

The chain couples TRBV18 to TRBJ2-1; 7 positions agree with TRBD1. Germline CDR1 and CDR2: KGHSH and LQKENI. J lost 5 bases, V lost 0 bases, and 10 bases had no gene match. The CDR3 is 17 amino acids. The CDR3 loop reads CASSPPARPTGNNEQFF. CDR3 coding DNA: TGTGCCAGCTCACCACCAGCCCGCCCGACAGGGAACAATGAGCAGTTCTTC. The whole variable domain, filled in from reference TRBV18 and TRBJ2-1, reads NAGVMQNPRHLVRRRGQEARLRCSPMKGHSHVYWYRQLPEEGLKFMVYLQKENIIDESGMPKERFSAEFPKEGPSILRIQQVVRGDSAAYFCASSPPARPTGNNEQFFGPGTRLTVL.

The sample holds one count of this clone. The rearrangement links TRBV27 to TRBJ1-5; D may be TRBD1 (5 bases). The CDR3 consists of 13 residues. Trimming cost V 8 bases and J 2 bases, with 10 bases left between them. Germline CDR1 MNHEY, CDR2 SMNVEV (reference sequence). The DNA of the CDR3 is TGTGCCAGCCAGGGTGTGGGCAATCAGCCCCAGCATTTT. Residues: CASQGVGNQPQHF.

V and J are TRBV9 and TRBJ1-2; D gene unclear. V was shortened by 0 bases and J by 5 bases, with 26 bases between the two germline ends. This CDR3 has 19 amino acids. Germline values: CDR1 SGDLS, CDR2 YYNGEE. The chain's CDR3 is CASSVVLSVDLDAPYGYTF. CDR3 nucleotide sequence: TGTGCCAGCAGCGTAGTTCTATCCGTTGACCTAGACGCCCCATATGGCTACACCTTC.

The J gene is TRBJ1-2, the V gene TRBV2; no definite D call. Trimming shortened V by 3 bases and J by 5 bases, and 13 bases separated the two germline ends. Germline assignment: CDR1 SNHLY and CDR2 FYNNEI. The CDR3 loop spans 14 amino acids. Here the CDR3 DNA reads TGTGCCAGCAGTGAGACGGCAGGACGATATGGCTACACCTTC. Its protein is CASSETAGRYGYTF.

In this sample, this clone turned up a few times. The V gene is TRBV18, the J gene TRBJ1-2; D uncertain. CDR3 length: 14 residues. Germline V CDR1 and CDR2: KGHSH, LQKENI. V was pared by 3 bases and J by 4 bases, with 12 bases between. CDR3 sequence: CASSPSQNPYGYTF. CDR3 bases: TGTGCCAGCTCACCGAGTCAGAACCCCTATGGCTACACCTTC.